The 14 T cell receptor beta chains below come from one sample, sequenced in a study of regulatory T cells in long-lasting Graves disease. CDR3 regions were amplified by Arm-PCR using iRepertoire HTBI primers to build TCR beta libraries. Each CDR3 protein is one row after TCRdb ran MiXCR on the multiplex PCR reads. The profile shows roughly 610,000 distinct CDR3 sequences, roughly 16% of them singletons. Time point described: newly diagnosed GD, antithyroid drugs for less than 3 months. From PBMCs, RNA was extracted and then used to make the TCR library. This sample was also put to use in a study of T cells in Graves' hyperthyroidism and ophthalmopathy.

This sample comprised peripheral blood mononuclear cells (PBMCs), obtained at new diagnosis, from a patient treated with antithyroid drugs. These receptor sequences come from a woman in her twenties or thirties with Graves disease.

In its sample, this clonotype was seen many times. V and J are TRBV12-3 or TRBV12-4 and TRBJ1-5; no clear D. V lost 7 bases and J lost 8, with 15 bases in between. This CDR3 region has 13 residues. The CDR3 sequence is CASTEAVVKPQHF. The CDR3 nucleotides read TGTGCCAGCACTGAGGCAGTTGTAAAGCCCCAGCATTTT.

This clonotype was picked up many times. V is TRBV7-8 and J is TRBJ1-1, with D unresolved. V was shortened by 3 bases and J by 3 bases, with 11 bases between the two germline ends. The CDR3 length is 14 residues. The V gene's germline CDR1 is SGHVS and CDR2 FQNEAQ. The CDR3 is CASSLLSRDTEAFF. The CDR3 DNA follows: TGTGCCAGCAGCTTGTTATCGAGGGACACTGAAGCTTTCTTT.

A word on this clonotype: A read error may explain this, as a much larger clone is one base away. J is TRBJ2-1 and V is TRBV12-3 or TRBV12-4, with TRBD2 matching over 7 bases. The CDR3 has 16 residues. V dropped 4 bases and J dropped 6; count of bases not matched to a gene: 12. The CDR3 sequence is CASSSRTGGSSNEQFF. CDR3 coding DNA: TGTGCCAGCAGTTCCCGGACTGGCGGGAGTAGCAATGAGCAGTTCTTC.

The genes are TRBV7-2 and TRBJ2-1; TRBD2 matches 8 bases. Germline CDR1 and CDR2: SGHTA and FQGNSA. The CDR3 is made up of 15 amino acids. CDR3 region: CVGSPGREDYNEQFF. The CDR3 DNA reads TGTGTCGGCAGCCCCGGGAGGGAAGACTACAATGAGCAGTTCTTC. The full variable domain, rest sourced from reference TRBV7-2 and TRBJ2-1, is GAGVSQSPSNKVTEKGKDVELRCDPISGHTALYWYRQSLGQGLEFLIYFQGNSAPDKSGLPSDRFSAERTGGSVSTLTIQRTQQEDSAVYLCVGSPGREDYNEQFFGPGTRLTVL.

Of note for this clonotype: A much larger clone differs from this one at a single base, so this may be a read error. The chain joins TRBV7-2 to TRBJ2-7; 9 bases are a match to TRBD2. This CDR3 contains 17 residues. Germline V gives CDR1 SGHTA, CDR2 FQGNSA. The trim removed 5 bases at V and 0 bases at J, leaving 11 bases unmatched. CDR3 bases: TGTGCCAGCAGCCGACAGATAGATAGCGGGGGCTCCTACGAGCAGTACTTC. Amino acids: CASSRQIDSGGSYEQYF.

Ten or more counts support this clonotype. CDR3 region: CASSFNFQGVTGELFF. The DNA of the CDR3 is TGTGCCAGCAGTTTTAATTTTCAGGGAGTCACCGGGGAGCTGTTTTTT. The chain uses TRBV28 and TRBJ2-2; D tentatively fits TRBD1 or TRBD2 (5 bases each). The CDR3 totals 16 residues. Trimming shortened V by 3 bases and J by 4 bases, and 15 bases separated the two germline ends. CDR1 is MDHEN, CDR2 SYDVKM, per germline.

This clonotype was recorded many times. This chain links TRBV28 with TRBJ2-5; D unclear. Trimming shortened V by 5 bases and J by 3 bases, and 13 bases separated the two germline ends. Germline assignment: CDR1 MDHEN and CDR2 SYDVKM. This CDR3 region has 14 residues. The CDR3: CASSPTLWEETQYF. As DNA, the CDR3 is TGTGCCAGCAGTCCGACTCTCTGGGAAGAGACCCAGTACTTC.

The gene calls are TRBV6-2 or TRBV6-3 and TRBJ2-3, with D perhaps assigned TRBD1 or TRBD2 (5 bases each). The CDR3 consists of 15 residues. Trimming cost V 8 bases and J 0 bases, with 15 bases left between them. Looked up from germline, CDR1 is MNHEY and CDR2 is SVGEGT. The CDR3 DNA follows: TGTGCCAGCCGTCAATTGTGGGACAGCACAGATACGCAGTATTTT. This codes for CASRQLWDSTDTQYF.

This clonotype was found many times. The rearrangement uses TRBV12-3 or TRBV12-4 and TRBJ2-7; 12 nucleotides match TRBD1. The CDR3 consists of 16 residues. After removal of 3 bases from V and 7 bases from J, the junction contained 10 bases not matched to a gene. Here the CDR3 DNA reads TGTGCCAGCAGTTTGGTCCATGGGACAGGGGGCTGGGAGCAGTACTTC. As protein: CASSLVHGTGGWEQYF.

V gene TRBV15 combines with J gene TRBJ2-5; 7 bases are shared with TRBD1. V was pared by 1 base and J by 4 bases, with 15 bases of the junction left unmatched. Germline lookup yields CDR1 LNHNV and CDR2 YYDKDF (reference sequence). CDR3 length: 18 amino acids. The CDR3 DNA follows: TGTGCCACCAGCAGAGGATCGGGACAGATATTAGTGGGAGAGACCCAGTACTTC. Its protein product is CATSRGSGQILVGETQYF. The full variable domain, its missing parts supplied by reference TRBV15 and TRBJ2-5, is DAMVIQNPRYQVTQFGKPVTLSCSQTLNHNVMYWYQQKSSQAPKLLFHYYDKDFNNEADTPDNFQSRRPNTSFCFLDIRSPGLGDTAMYLCATSRGSGQILVGETQYFGPGTRLLVL.

The sample holds many counts of this clonotype. V usage is TRBV3-1 and J usage is TRBJ2-3; D remains ambiguous. The CDR3 length is 13 residues. The germline V gene encodes CDR1 LGHDT and CDR2 YNNKEL (reference sequence). The germline V and J ends were trimmed by 6 bases and 0 bases, with 7 bases remaining between them. Here the CDR3 reads CASSDSSTDTQYF. In DNA, the CDR3 is TGTGCCAGCAGTGACTCTAGCACAGATACGCAGTATTTT.

This clonotype was observed a handful of times. V usage is TRBV24-1 and J usage is TRBJ2-2; TRBD1 might be the D (6 bases). The V gene's germline CDR1 is KGHDR and CDR2 SFDVKD. Trimming took 2 bases from V and 7 from J, leaving 13 bases between them. The CDR3 length is 15 residues. This chain's CDR3 is CATSDSYRVGGELFF. In nucleotides, the CDR3 is TGTGCCACCAGTGATTCTTACAGGGTTGGCGGGGAGCTGTTTTTT.

The table lists this clonotype with a few counts. The genes are TRBV29-1 and TRBJ2-1, with TRBD2 as a possible D gene (5 bases). The germline gives CDR1 SQVTM, CDR2 ANQGSEA. This CDR3 has 14 amino acids. The V gene lost 4 bases and the J gene lost 0 bases, with 10 bases spanning the gap. CDR3 DNA sequence: TGCAGCGTTGGGACTCCTAGCTCCTACAATGAGCAGTTCTTC. It translates to CSVGTPSSYNEQFF.

The chain employs TRBV6-1 and TRBJ1-3, with D uncertain. Trimming cost V 11 bases and J 1 base, with 24 bases left between them. Germline CDR1 reads MNHNS; CDR2 reads SASEGT. The CDR3 consists of 17 residues. The CDR3 nucleotides are TGTGCCTCCACAAGGACTAACCTTCCTTCTTCTGGAAACACCATATATTTT. Encoded protein: CASTRTNLPSSGNTIYF.